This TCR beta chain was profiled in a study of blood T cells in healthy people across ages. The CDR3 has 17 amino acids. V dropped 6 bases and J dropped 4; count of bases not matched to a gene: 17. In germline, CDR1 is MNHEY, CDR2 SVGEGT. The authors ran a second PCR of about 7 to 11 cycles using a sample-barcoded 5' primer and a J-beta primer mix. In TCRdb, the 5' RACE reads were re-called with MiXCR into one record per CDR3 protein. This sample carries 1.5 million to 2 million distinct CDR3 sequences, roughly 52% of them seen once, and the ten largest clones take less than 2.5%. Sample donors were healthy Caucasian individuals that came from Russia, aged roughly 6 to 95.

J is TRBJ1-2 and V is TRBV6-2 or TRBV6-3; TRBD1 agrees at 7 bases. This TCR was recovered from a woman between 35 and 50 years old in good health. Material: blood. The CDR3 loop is CASSHPTRQGTAYGYTF. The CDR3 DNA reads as TGTGCCAGCAGCCATCCTACTCGTCAGGGGACAGCCTATGGCTACACCTTC.